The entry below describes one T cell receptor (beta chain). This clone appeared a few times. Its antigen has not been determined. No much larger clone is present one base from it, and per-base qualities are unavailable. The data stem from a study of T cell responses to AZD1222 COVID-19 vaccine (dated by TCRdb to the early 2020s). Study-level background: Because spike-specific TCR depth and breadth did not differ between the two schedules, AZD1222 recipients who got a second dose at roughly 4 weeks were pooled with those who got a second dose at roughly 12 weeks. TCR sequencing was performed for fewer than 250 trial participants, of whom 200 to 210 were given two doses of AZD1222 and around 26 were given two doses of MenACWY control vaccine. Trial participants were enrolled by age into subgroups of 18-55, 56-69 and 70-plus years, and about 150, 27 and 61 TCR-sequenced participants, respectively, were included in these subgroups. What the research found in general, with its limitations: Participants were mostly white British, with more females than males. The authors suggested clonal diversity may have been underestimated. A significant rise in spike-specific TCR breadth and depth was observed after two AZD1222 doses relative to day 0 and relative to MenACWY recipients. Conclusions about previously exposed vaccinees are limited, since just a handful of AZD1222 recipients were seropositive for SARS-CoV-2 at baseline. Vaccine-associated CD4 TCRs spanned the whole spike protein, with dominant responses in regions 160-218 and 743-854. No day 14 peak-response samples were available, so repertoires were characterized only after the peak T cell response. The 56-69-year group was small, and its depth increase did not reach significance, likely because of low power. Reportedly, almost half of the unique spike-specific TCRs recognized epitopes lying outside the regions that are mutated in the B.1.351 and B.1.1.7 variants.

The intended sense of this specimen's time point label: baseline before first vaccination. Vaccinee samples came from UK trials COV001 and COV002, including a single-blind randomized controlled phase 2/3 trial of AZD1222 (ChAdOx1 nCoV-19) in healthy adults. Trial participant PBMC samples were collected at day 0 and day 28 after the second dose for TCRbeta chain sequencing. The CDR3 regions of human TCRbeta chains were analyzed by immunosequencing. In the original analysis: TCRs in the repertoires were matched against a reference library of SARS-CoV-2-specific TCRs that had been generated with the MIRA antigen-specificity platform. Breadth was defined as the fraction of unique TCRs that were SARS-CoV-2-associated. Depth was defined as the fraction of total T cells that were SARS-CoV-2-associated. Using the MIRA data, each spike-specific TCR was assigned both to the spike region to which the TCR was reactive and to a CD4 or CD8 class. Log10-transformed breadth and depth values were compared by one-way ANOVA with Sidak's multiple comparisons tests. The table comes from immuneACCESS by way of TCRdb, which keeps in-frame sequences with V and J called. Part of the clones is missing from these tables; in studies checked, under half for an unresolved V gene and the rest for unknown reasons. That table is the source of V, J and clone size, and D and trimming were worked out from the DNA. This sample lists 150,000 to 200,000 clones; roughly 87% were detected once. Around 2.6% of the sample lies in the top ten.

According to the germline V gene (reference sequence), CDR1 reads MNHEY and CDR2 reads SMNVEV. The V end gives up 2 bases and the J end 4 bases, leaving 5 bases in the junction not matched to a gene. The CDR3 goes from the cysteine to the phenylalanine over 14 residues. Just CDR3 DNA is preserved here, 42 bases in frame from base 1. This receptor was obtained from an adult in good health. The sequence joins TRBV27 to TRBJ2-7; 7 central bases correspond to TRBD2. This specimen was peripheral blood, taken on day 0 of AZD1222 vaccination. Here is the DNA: TGTGCCAGCAGTTTAGAACCCGGGGGGTACGAGCAGTACTTC. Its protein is CASSLEPGGYEQYF.